The 16 T cell receptor beta chains given below trace back to one sample, sequenced in a study of CD8 T cells in ankylosing spondylitis. MiXCR, run by TCRdb on the 5' RACE reads, gives a single entry per CDR3 protein. The data contain some 130,000 distinct CDR3 sequences, approximately 13% of them singletons. The sequenced material came from blood, either unsorted or a sorted T cell fraction (not recorded which). The receptors stem from a female donor with ankylosing spondylitis or in good health (not recorded which).

Concerning this clonotype: This may stem from a read error, because a much larger clone lies one nucleotide away. V usage is TRBV6-1 and J usage is TRBJ1-1, with D perhaps TRBD1 (5 bases). The CDR3 sequence is 17 residues long. V was shortened by 8 bases and J by 1 base, with 23 bases between the two germline ends. Germline CDR1 reads MNHNS; CDR2 reads SASEGT. Here the CDR3 DNA reads TGTGCCAGCGGCACCGGGGCAGGGAAGGGGCGGAACACTGAAGCTTTCTTT. Amino acid sequence: CASGTGAGKGRNTEAFF.

In this sample, this clonotype turned up many times. V gene TRBV4-2 combines with J gene TRBJ2-4; possibly TRBD1 for D (5 bases). Germline V gives CDR1 LGHNA, CDR2 YNFKEQ. The CDR3 is 16 residues long. Trimming pared 4 bases from V and 1 base from J, leaving 14 bases between. The DNA of the CDR3 is TGTGCCAGCAGCCCATCAGGGTTGGAGGCCAAAAACATTCAGTACTTC. Protein: CASSPSGLEAKNIQYF.

The chain recombines TRBV2 with TRBJ2-4; 8 bases fit TRBD2. The germline V gene has CDR1 SNHLY and CDR2 FYNNEI. V gave up 4 bases and J gave up 7 bases; unmatched junction bases: 6. The CDR3 length is 14 residues. The CDR3 protein is CASSVGLDLNIQYF. The CDR3 DNA sequence: TGTGCCAGCAGTGTGGGACTAGATTTGAACATTCAGTACTTC. The whole variable domain, remainder taken from reference TRBV2 and TRBJ2-4, is EPEVTQTPSHQVTQMGQEVILRCVPISNHLYFYWYRQILGQKVEFLVSFYNNEISEKSEIFDDQFSVERPDGSNFTLKIRSTKLEDSAMYFCASSVGLDLNIQYFGAGTRLSVL.

This clonotype has only a few counts. The CDR3 DNA reads TGCAGTGCTGGGGACATCGCCGACAATGAGCAGTTCTTC. Residues: CSAGDIADNEQFF. The genes are TRBV20-1 and TRBJ2-1; D possibly corresponds to TRBD1 (6 bases). V lost 5 bases to trimming and J lost 5 bases, with 13 bases between them. Germline loops: CDR1 DFQATT, CDR2 SNEGSKA (reference sequence). This CDR3 is 13 amino acids long.

There are many counts of this clonotype. The chain employs TRBV20-1 and TRBJ2-3; TRBD1 might be the D (6 bases). Between the trimmed V and J ends, which lost 6 bases and 0 bases, there was a span of 13 bases. The CDR3 length is 14 residues. In germline, CDR1 is DFQATT, CDR2 SNEGSKA (reference sequence). The CDR3 loop reads CSARLGASTDTQYF. In DNA, the CDR3 is TGCAGTGCCCGGCTGGGGGCTAGCACAGATACGCAGTATTTT.

There are many counts of this clonotype. The V call is TRBV3-1, the J call TRBJ1-1; 11 nucleotides align to TRBD1. The V and J ends lost 4 bases and 4 bases, in that order; junction bases with no gene match: 8. Germline-derived CDR1 and CDR2 are LGHDT and YNNKEL (reference sequence). This CDR3 comprises 16 residues. The CDR3 region has the DNA TGTGCCAGCAGCCCCGGGACAGGGGGGGTTGGCACTGAAGCTTTCTTT. This gives the protein CASSPGTGGVGTEAFF.

The sample holds a few counts of this clonotype. The chain joins TRBV5-1 to TRBJ1-1; perhaps TRBD1 as D (6 bases). CDR3 length equals 14 residues. Looked up from germline, CDR1 is SGHRS and CDR2 is YFSETQ. V was clipped by 5 bases and J by 3 bases, with 14 bases between them. CDR3 sequence reads: CASRSGGGHTEAFF. The CDR3 bases are TGCGCCAGCAGGTCCGGAGGGGGACACACTGAAGCTTTCTTT.

As regards this clonotype: A read error is possible here, since a much larger clone lies one base away. The chain is built from TRBV6-1 and TRBJ2-2, with TRBD1 identical over 7 bases. CDR1 is MNHNS, CDR2 SASEGT, per germline. The J segment lost 1 base and the V segment lost 6 bases, leaving 5 bases of the junction unmatched. CDR3 size: 15 residues. This CDR3 reads CASRFGTVNTGELFF. CDR3 nucleotide sequence: TGTGCCAGCAGGTTCGGGACAGTGAACACCGGGGAGCTGTTTTTT.

This clonotype was observed at least ten times. The J gene is TRBJ2-1, the V gene TRBV5-1, with 12 positions matching TRBD1. The CDR3 consists of 15 residues. V was clipped by 4 bases and J by 8 bases; unmatched bases: 7. Germline CDR1 reads SGHRS; CDR2 reads YFSETQ. CDR3: CASSGGQGAGDEQFF. The CDR3 DNA reads TGCGCCAGCAGCGGGGGACAGGGGGCAGGCGATGAGCAGTTCTTC.

This clonotype came up many times. The rearrangement links TRBV24-1 to TRBJ2-5; no definite D call. Trimming left V 3 bases short and J 3 bases short, with 16 bases between. The CDR3 covers 16 residues. CDR1 and CDR2 from the germline V gene are KGHDR and SFDVKD. CDR3 in amino acids: CATSDGQWGLEETQYF. The CDR3 nucleotides read TGTGCCACCAGTGATGGGCAATGGGGTCTTGAAGAGACCCAGTACTTC.

On this clonotype itself: This may come from a read error, since a much larger clone is one base off. V and J are TRBV7-7 and TRBJ2-3; TRBD2 matches 10 bases. The CDR3 loop spans 15 amino acids. Germline V lookup: CDR1 SSHAT, CDR2 FNYEAQ (reference sequence). Here the CDR3 DNA reads TGTGCTGGCAGCCAGGGACTAGCGACGGCAGATACGCAGTATTTT. It yields the protein CAGSQGLATADTQYF.

This clonotype has a count of ten or more. The chain carries TRBV29-1 and TRBJ1-5; 10 bases agree with TRBD1. With V trimmed by 6 bases and J by 3 bases, 5 bases remained unmatched. CDR3 length: 14 residues. From germline, CDR1 is SQVTM and CDR2 ANQGSEA. CDR3 coding DNA: TGCAGCGTCACCGGGACAGGGGACAATCAGCCCCAGCATTTT. This translates into CSVTGTGDNQPQHF.

The table lists this clonotype with many counts. This rearrangement joins TRBV5-1 to TRBJ1-1; D may be TRBD1 (6 bases). Germline V gives CDR1 SGHRS, CDR2 YFSETQ. V gave up 4 bases and J gave up 1 base, with 14 bases separating them. The CDR3 consists of 15 residues. The CDR3 DNA sequence: TGCGCCAGCAGCCTCACGGGGGCTGGGAACACTGAAGCTTTCTTT. Its protein is CASSLTGAGNTEAFF.

This clonotype was picked up many times. This sequence joins TRBV24-1 and TRBJ2-5; D not resolved. CDR1 KGHDR and CDR2 SFDVKD come from the germline V gene. The CDR3 contains 16 residues. The V end lost 0 bases, the J end lost 5 bases, and 15 bases lay between the germline ends. As DNA, the CDR3 is TGTGCCACCAGTGATTTGGCTGACCGTCCCCTGGAGACCCAGTACTTC. It is translated as CATSDLADRPLETQYF.

This clonotype was counted between two and nine times. The J gene is TRBJ1-5, the V gene TRBV10-3; weak D call: TRBD1 (6 bases). V was clipped by 3 bases and J by 5 bases, with 8 bases between them. CDR3 length: 13 amino acids. From germline, CDR1 is ENHRY and CDR2 SYGVKD. The CDR3 DNA reads as TGTGCCATCAGTGACAGGGGTGATCAGCCCCAGCATTTT. Its translation: CAISDRGDQPQHF.

This clonotype was detected many times. The chain recombines TRBV6-1 with TRBJ2-3, with 14 nucleotides matching TRBD2. This CDR3 contains 14 residues. V lost 6 bases and J lost 5; bases outside the gene matches: 1. Germline V lookup: CDR1 MNHNS, CDR2 SASEGT. The CDR3 DNA follows: TGTGCCAGCAGGGGACTAGCGGGAGTAGATACGCAGTATTTT. This sequence encodes CASRGLAGVDTQYF.